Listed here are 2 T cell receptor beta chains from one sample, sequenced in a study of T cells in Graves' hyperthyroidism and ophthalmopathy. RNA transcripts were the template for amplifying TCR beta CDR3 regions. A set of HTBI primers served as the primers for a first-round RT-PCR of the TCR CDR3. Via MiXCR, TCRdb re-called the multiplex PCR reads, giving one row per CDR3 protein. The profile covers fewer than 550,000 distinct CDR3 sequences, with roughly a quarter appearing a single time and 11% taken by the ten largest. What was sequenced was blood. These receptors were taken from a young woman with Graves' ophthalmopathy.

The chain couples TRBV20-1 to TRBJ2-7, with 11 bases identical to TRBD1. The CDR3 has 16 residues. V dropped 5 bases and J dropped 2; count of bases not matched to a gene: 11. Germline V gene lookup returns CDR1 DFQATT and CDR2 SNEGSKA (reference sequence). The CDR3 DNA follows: TGCAGTGCTCATAAGGTGGGGGGACAGGGGGCCTACGAGCAGTACTTC. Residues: CSAHKVGGQGAYEQYF.

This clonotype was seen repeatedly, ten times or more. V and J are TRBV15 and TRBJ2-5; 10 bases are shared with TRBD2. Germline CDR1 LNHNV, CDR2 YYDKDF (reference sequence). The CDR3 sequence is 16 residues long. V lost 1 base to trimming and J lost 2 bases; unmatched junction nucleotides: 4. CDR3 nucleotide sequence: TGTGCCACCAGCAGAGGTACTAGCGGGGTACAAGAGACCCAGTACTTC. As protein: CATSRGTSGVQETQYF.